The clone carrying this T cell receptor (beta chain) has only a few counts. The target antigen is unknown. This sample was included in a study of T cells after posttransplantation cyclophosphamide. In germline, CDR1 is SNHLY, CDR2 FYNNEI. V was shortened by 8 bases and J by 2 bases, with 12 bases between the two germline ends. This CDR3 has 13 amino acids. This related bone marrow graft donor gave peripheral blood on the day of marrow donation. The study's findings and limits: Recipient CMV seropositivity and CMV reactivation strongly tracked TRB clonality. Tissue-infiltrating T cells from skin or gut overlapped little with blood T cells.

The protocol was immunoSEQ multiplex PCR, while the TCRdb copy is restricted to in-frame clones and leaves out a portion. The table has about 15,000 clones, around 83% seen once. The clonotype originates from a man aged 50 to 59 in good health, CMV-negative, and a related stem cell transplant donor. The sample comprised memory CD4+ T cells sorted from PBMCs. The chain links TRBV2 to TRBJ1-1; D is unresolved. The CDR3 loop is CASGGPGNTEAFF. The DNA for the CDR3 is TGTGCCAGCGGAGGGCCGGGAAACACTGAAGCTTTCTTT.